These 23 T cell receptor beta chains share one sample of origin, sequenced in a study of blood T cell repertoires in COVID-19. Sequenced by immunoSEQ multiplex PCR; TCRdb stores in-frame clones only, minus some. The sample lists under 250,000 clones, 80% to 95% seen once, with around 0.85% in the top ten. Sequences were obtained from peripheral blood. These receptors came from a man aged 55 to 70 with COVID-19, enrolled during active disease.

V usage is TRBV2 and J usage is TRBJ2-2; 10 bases are a match to TRBD1. V lost 9 bases, J lost 4 bases, and 5 bases stayed unmatched. This CDR3 region has 14 residues. The germline gives CDR1 SNHLY, CDR2 FYNNEI. CDR3 region: CARGQGGATGELFF. The CDR3 DNA reads as TGTGCCAGAGGACAGGGGGGGGCCACCGGGGAGCTGTTTTTT.

V usage is TRBV19 and J usage is TRBJ1-2; 8 bases are a match to TRBD1. With 7 bases clipped from V and 0 bases from J, the junction kept 10 bases outside the gene matches. CDR1 LNHDA and CDR2 SQIVND come from the germline V gene (reference sequence). CDR3 length: 16 amino acids. CDR3 coding DNA: TGTGCCAGTACCTTCAAGTCACAGGGGGCTAACTATGGCTACACCTTC. Residues: CASTFKSQGANYGYTF.

Only one count was recorded for this clone. The rearrangement uses TRBV7-2 and TRBJ1-2; 8 bases are shared with TRBD1. This CDR3 contains 14 residues. CDR1 is SGHTA, CDR2 FQGNSA, per germline. With 3 bases clipped from V and 10 bases from J, the junction kept 10 bases outside the gene matches. CDR3 amino acids: CASSFSDRAHIYTF. In DNA, the CDR3 is TGTGCCAGCAGCTTCTCGGACAGGGCTCATATCTACACCTTC.

The V gene is TRBV30, the J gene TRBJ2-3; D uncertain. CDR3 length: 12 residues. From germline, CDR1 is GTSNPN and CDR2 SVGIG (reference sequence). V was clipped by 2 bases and J by 5 bases, with 8 bases between them. The CDR3 sequence is CAWSNGLDTQYF. DNA of the CDR3: TGTGCCTGGAGTAACGGGTTAGATACGCAGTATTTT.

The rearrangement joins TRBV16 to TRBJ2-3, with 9 bases matching TRBD1. The length of the CDR3 is 14 residues. Germline V lookup: CDR1 KGHSY, CDR2 FQNENV. Trimming cost V 4 bases and J 6 bases; bases outside gene matches: 5. CDR3 in DNA: TGTGCCAGCAGCCCCGGACAGGGGAGGGATACGCAGTATTTT. As protein: CASSPGQGRDTQYF.

The gene calls are TRBV28 and TRBJ1-5; tentative D call: TRBD1 (5 bases). In germline, CDR1 is MDHEN, CDR2 SYDVKM. Trimming removed 8 bases from V and 0 bases from J, with 11 bases in between. The CDR3 consists of 14 residues. In DNA, the CDR3 is TGTGCCAGCCTCCCGACAGTTAGCAATCAGCCCCAGCATTTT. Amino acid sequence: CASLPTVSNQPQHF. Complete variable domain (other parts from reference TRBV28 and TRBJ1-5): DVKVTQSSRYLVKRTGEKVFLECVQDMDHENMFWYRQDPGLGLRLIYFSYDVKMKEKGDIPEGYSVSREKKERFSLILESASTNQTSMYLCASLPTVSNQPQHFGDGTRLSIL.

V and J are TRBV7-2 and TRBJ2-1, with 13 bases aligning to TRBD2. The CDR3 has 18 amino acids. In germline, CDR1 is SGHTA, CDR2 FQGNSA. The junction had 6 bases not matched to a gene; V was cut back by 3 bases and J by 1 base. CDR3 nucleotide sequence: TGTGCCAGCAGCTTTCGGACTAGCGGGAGAAAGTCCTACAATGAGCAGTTCTTC. This translates into CASSFRTSGRKSYNEQFF.

This chain connects TRBV5-1 to TRBJ1-2; tentatively, D is TRBD1 (6 bases). Germline-derived CDR1 and CDR2 are SGHRS and YFSETQ. The CDR3 spans 15 residues. The V and J ends lost 0 bases and 0 bases respectively, with 9 bases between them. The CDR3 loop is CASSLGDTSNYGYTF. In nucleotides, the CDR3 is TGCGCCAGCAGCTTGGGGGACACTTCTAACTATGGCTACACCTTC.

The chain uses TRBV29-1 and TRBJ2-3; 13 nucleotides line up with TRBD2. This CDR3 is built from 16 residues. Trimming at V came to 3 bases and at J to 0 bases, leaving 3 bases not matched to a gene. Germline CDR1 and CDR2: SQVTM and ANQGSEA. In DNA, the CDR3 is TGCAGCGTTGAGCGACTAGCGGGGGGTAGCACAGATACGCAGTATTTT. Its protein product is CSVERLAGGSTDTQYF.

The V gene is TRBV18, the J gene TRBJ1-2, with D possibly matching TRBD1 (6 bases). Germline lookup yields CDR1 KGHSH and CDR2 LQKENI. The germline V and J ends were trimmed by 3 bases and 3 bases, with 14 bases remaining between them. The CDR3 covers 15 residues. CDR3 in amino acids: CASSPQIEGDYGYTF. The CDR3, as DNA: TGTGCCAGCTCACCCCAAATTGAGGGGGACTATGGCTACACCTTC.

V usage is TRBV27 and J usage is TRBJ1-1, with D possibly matching TRBD1 (5 bases). The CDR3 sequence is 15 residues long. Trimming shortened V by 7 bases and J by 3 bases, and 18 bases separated the two germline ends. CDR1 MNHEY and CDR2 SMNVEV come from the germline V gene (reference sequence). The CDR3 reads CASISHPGVDTEAFF. As DNA, the CDR3 is TGTGCCAGCATATCTCATCCGGGGGTGGACACTGAAGCTTTCTTT.

The chain is built from TRBV7-9 and TRBJ2-1; 8 nucleotides line up with TRBD1. The J segment lost 12 bases and the V segment lost 5 bases, leaving 9 bases of the junction unmatched. This CDR3 contains 13 residues. Germline CDR1 and CDR2: SEHNR and FQNEAQ (reference sequence). The CDR3 region has the DNA TGTGCCAGCAGCCAAACTGACAGGGGCGGGCAGTTCTTC. Amino acid sequence: CASSQTDRGGQFF.

The V and J genes are TRBV20-1 and TRBJ2-7; D is perhaps TRBD2 (5 bases). The CDR3 spans 15 residues. Germline-derived CDR1 and CDR2 are DFQATT and SNEGSKA (reference sequence). V was clipped by 3 bases and J by 0 bases, with 15 bases between them. In DNA form, the CDR3 reads TGCAGTGCTAGTGCCCCAGCGGAGAGCTCCTACGAGCAGTACTTC. As protein: CSASAPAESSYEQYF.

V and J are TRBV5-8 and TRBJ2-7, with 8 bases that match TRBD1. Germline assignment: CDR1 SGHTS and CDR2 YDEGEE. J lost 2 bases, V lost 4 bases, and 11 bases had no gene match. The CDR3 has 16 amino acids. The CDR3 protein is CASSETGTGPPYEQYF. The DNA of the CDR3 is TGTGCCAGCAGCGAGACGGGGACAGGCCCCCCCTACGAGCAGTACTTC.

The chain carries TRBV28 and TRBJ1-2; TRBD1 matches at 9 bases. The CDR3 has 13 residues. Germline CDR1 reads MDHEN; CDR2 reads SYDVKM. V was clipped by 5 bases and J by 13 bases; unmatched bases: 11. The CDR3 reads CASSPPGQGRCTF. In nucleotides, the CDR3 is TGTGCCAGCAGTCCCCCGGGACAGGGAAGGTGCACCTTC.

The V gene is TRBV14, the J gene TRBJ2-7; 7 bases are a match to TRBD1. The CDR3 has 13 amino acids. Germline lookup yields CDR1 SGHDN and CDR2 FVKESK. V shed 6 bases, J shed 2 bases, and the junction held 4 bases outside the gene matches. This CDR3 reads CASSLRGPYEQYF. Here the CDR3 DNA reads TGTGCCAGCAGTTTAAGGGGGCCCTACGAGCAGTACTTC. Looking up the rest from reference TRBV14 and TRBJ2-7 gives the full variable domain: EAGVTQFPSHSVIEKGQTVTLRCDPISGHDNLYWYRRVMGKEIKFLLHFVKESKQDESGMPNNRFLAERTGGTYSTLKVQPAELEDSGVYFCASSLRGPYEQYFGPGTRLTVT.

The chain has TRBV19 and TRBJ1-4; no reliable D call. The CDR3 contains 15 residues. Trimming took 7 bases from V and 3 from J, leaving 15 bases between them. Germline V gene data show CDR1 as LNHDA and CDR2 as SQIVND (reference sequence). The CDR3 DNA is TGTGCCAGTAAGATCAGTGGGAGTTCTAATGAAAAACTGTTTTTT. Translation: CASKISGSSNEKLFF.

The V call is TRBV24-1, the J call TRBJ2-3; TRBD2 aligns across 8 bases. Germline assignment: CDR1 KGHDR and CDR2 SFDVKD. The CDR3 is 15 residues long. V was clipped by 3 bases and J by 3 bases; unmatched bases: 4. CDR3 region: CATSDPRLATDTQYF. The CDR3 coding sequence is TGTGCCACCAGTGATCCCAGACTAGCGACAGATACGCAGTATTTT.

The chain joins TRBV5-5 to TRBJ2-1; 10 nucleotides line up with TRBD2. The CDR3 totals 17 residues. Germline CDR1 is SGHKS and CDR2 is YYEKEE (reference sequence). The V gene end was trimmed by 1 base and the J gene end by 6 bases; junction bases not matched to a gene: 10. The CDR3 region has the DNA TGTGCCAGCAGCTTGTCCCCAGCGGGAGGGTCCCTCAATGAGCAGTTCTTC. It yields the protein CASSLSPAGGSLNEQFF.

The chain recombines TRBV19 with TRBJ1-1; a weak D match, TRBD1 (6 bases). The V end was cut by 4 bases, the J end by 5 bases, with 14 bases between. CDR3 length: 14 residues. The germline gives CDR1 LNHDA, CDR2 SQIVND (reference sequence). CDR3 amino acids: CASSRDRRETEAFF. Here the CDR3 DNA reads TGTGCCAGTAGTAGAGACAGGAGGGAAACTGAAGCTTTCTTT.

The V gene is TRBV18, the J gene TRBJ2-2, with 9 bases aligning to TRBD2. The CDR3 extends over 16 amino acids. Trimming took 3 bases from V and 7 from J; bases not matched to a gene: 9. CDR1 and CDR2 from the germline V gene are KGHSH and LQKENI. The CDR3 coding sequence is TGTGCCAGCTCACCGGCAGTAGCGGGAGAAATCGGGGAGCTGTTTTTT. Translation: CASSPAVAGEIGELFF.

The chain couples TRBV19 to TRBJ1-4; 7 bases map to TRBD1. Germline trimming cut 9 bases from V and 6 bases from J; bases unmatched to any gene: 7. Germline assignment: CDR1 LNHDA and CDR2 SQIVND (reference sequence). The CDR3 totals 13 residues. CDR3 in amino acids: CASTDGTDEKLFF. The CDR3 nucleotides read TGTGCCAGCACAGACGGGACAGATGAAAAACTGTTTTTT.

The chain joins TRBV5-1 to TRBJ2-2, with 9 bases aligning to TRBD2. CDR1 is SGHRS, CDR2 YFSETQ, per germline. The CDR3 has 16 amino acids. J lost 6 bases, V lost 3 bases, and 9 bases had no gene match. The CDR3 loop reads CASSSLAGADAGELFF. The CDR3 coding sequence is TGCGCCAGCAGCTCGTTAGCGGGGGCCGACGCCGGGGAGCTGTTTTTT.